This entry describes one T cell receptor beta chain. Its antigen is still unknown. The CDR3 runs 14 residues. Germline values: CDR1 SGHRS, CDR2 YFSETQ. V was trimmed by 4 bases and J by 4 bases, leaving 9 bases between them. These data originate in a study of STAT3 mutations in large granular lymphocyte leukemia. Study in general: Around two fifths of treated T-LGLL patients showed hematologic response to immunosuppression.

Study-level findings and limits: Samples missed the first appearance of the clone. Variable sampling intervals and differing treatment regimens complicated linking therapy response to TCR clonal burden changes. At least one immunodominant TCR beta clonotype appeared in every T-cell large granular lymphocyte leukemia patient. A small but highly pathogenic clone may have been missed.

TCRdb keeps only in-frame clones here, not all; method: immunoSEQ multiplex PCR. The sample records about 15,000 clones, around 90% being singletons. This TCR came from a woman between 50 and 59 years old with T-cell large granular lymphocyte leukemia. Some clones in this sample may be carry-over from other donors' samples. The sequenced material came from peripheral blood mononuclear cells. V is TRBV5-1 and J is TRBJ2-6; D not certain. This CDR3 is CASSLRTGANVLTF. The CDR3 region has the DNA TGCGCCAGCAGCCTGCGTACGGGGGCCAACGTCCTGACTTTC.